Following are 20 T cell receptor beta chains from one sample sequenced in a study of T cell responses to AZD1222 COVID-19 vaccine. The method was immunoSEQ multiplex PCR; TCRdb's version includes in-frame clones alone and lacks a portion of them. Among about 120,000 clones listed, 92% were seen once. Sequences were derived from peripheral blood, sampled on day 0 of AZD1222 vaccination. Receptor source: an adult in good health.

This chain links TRBV6-5 with TRBJ1-1; no reliable D call. Germline values: CDR1 MNHEY, CDR2 SVGAGI. The germline V and J ends were trimmed by 0 bases and 2 bases, with 10 bases remaining between them. This CDR3 contains 15 residues. The CDR3 DNA reads as TGTGCCAGCAGTTACTCGGCAGGTATCAACACTGAAGCTTTCTTT. It encodes CASSYSAGINTEAFF.

This clone was counted only a few times. This chain connects TRBV18 to TRBJ1-2; perhaps TRBD1 as D (6 bases). The CDR3 runs 14 residues. Germline V gene sequence: CDR1 KGHSH, CDR2 LQKENI. V lost 5 bases and J lost 6, with 16 bases in between. This CDR3 is CASSINRDTDGYTF. DNA for the CDR3: TGTGCCAGCTCAATAAACCGGGACACCGATGGCTACACCTTC.

V gene TRBV7-9 combines with J gene TRBJ1-5; perhaps TRBD1 as D (5 bases). In germline, CDR1 is SEHNR, CDR2 FQNEAQ (reference sequence). This CDR3 has 16 amino acids. Trimming removed 0 bases at V and 3 bases at J, with 12 bases between. CDR3 coding DNA: TGTGCCAGCAGCTTAGCCGAGGGAGGGGCCAATCAGCCCCAGCATTTT. Translation: CASSLAEGGANQPQHF.

CDR3 loop: CASRRTRDEQYF. The CDR3 DNA reads TGTGCCAGCAGACGGACCCGGGACGAGCAGTACTTC. V is TRBV27 and J is TRBJ2-7; D unresolved. This CDR3 is 12 amino acids long. The germline CDR1 and CDR2 sequences are MNHEY and SMNVEV (reference sequence). V was pared by 6 bases and J by 5 bases, with 11 bases between.

The chain joins TRBV6-2 or TRBV6-3 to TRBJ2-1, with D possibly matching TRBD2 (6 bases). CDR3 length: 16 amino acids. In germline, CDR1 is MNHEY, CDR2 SVGEGT. The V end lost 5 bases, the J end lost 0 bases, and 14 bases lay between the germline ends. CDR3 in DNA: TGTGCCAGCAGTCCCTCTATCGGGAGCTCCTACAATGAGCAGTTCTTC. Protein product: CASSPSIGSSYNEQFF.

The chain has TRBV7-9 and TRBJ2-5; 8 positions match TRBD1. CDR3 length: 14 amino acids. Germline loops: CDR1 SEHNR, CDR2 FQNEAQ (reference sequence). V lost 5 bases to trimming and J lost 3 bases; unmatched junction nucleotides: 5. CDR3 amino acids: CASSPEQGEETQYF. CDR3 nucleotide sequence: TGTGCCAGCAGCCCAGAACAGGGGGAAGAGACCCAGTACTTC.

This clone was observed once. The chain recombines TRBV9 with TRBJ2-1; possibly TRBD1 or TRBD2 for D (6 bases each). V was cut by 0 bases and J by 6 bases, with 10 bases left in between. CDR1 and CDR2 (germline): SGDLS, YYNGEE. There are 14 residues in the CDR3. The CDR3 DNA reads as TGTGCCAGCAGCGTAGGAGGGGGGCGCAATGAGCAGTTCTTC. Residues: CASSVGGGRNEQFF.

The CDR3 reads CASTSGSDYEQYF. The CDR3 coding sequence is TGTGCCAGTACTAGCGGGAGTGACTACGAGCAGTACTTC. This chain links TRBV19 with TRBJ2-7; TRBD2 aligns across 10 bases. CDR3 size: 13 residues. Germline assignment: CDR1 LNHDA and CDR2 SQIVND (reference sequence). The V and J ends lost 7 bases and 3 bases, in that order; junction bases with no gene match: 3.

This CDR3 is CASSLSGQGEGTF. The CDR3 nucleotides read TGTGCCAGCAGTTTATCGGGACAGGGCGAGGGGACCTTC. The chain joins TRBV27 to TRBJ1-2; TRBD1 aligns across 9 bases. Germline V CDR1 and CDR2: MNHEY, SMNVEV (reference sequence). V trimming: 0 bases; J trimming: 14 bases; junction bases outside the gene matches: 7. The length of the CDR3 is 13 residues.

V and J are TRBV3-1 (or the pseudogene TRBV3-2) and TRBJ2-7; 12 bases map to TRBD2. The CDR3 is made up of 17 amino acids. V was pared by 0 bases and J by 5 bases, with 8 bases of the junction left unmatched. Germline CDR1 reads LGHDT; CDR2 reads YNNKEL (reference sequence). The CDR3 sequence is CASSQDLLAGGSNEQYF. The CDR3 bases are TGTGCCAGCAGCCAAGATCTTCTAGCGGGAGGGTCGAACGAGCAGTACTTC.

This chain connects TRBV5-4 to TRBJ1-4; possibly TRBD1 for D (6 bases). V lost 1 base and J 2 bases, leaving 9 bases between the germline ends. In germline, CDR1 is SGHNT, CDR2 YYREEE (reference sequence). The CDR3 is made up of 15 amino acids. CDR3 region: CASSLRQGTNEKLFF. The CDR3 DNA sequence: TGTGCCAGCAGCTTGCGTCAGGGGACTAATGAAAAACTGTTTTTT.

CDR3 DNA: TGCGCCAGCAGCGGGACAGCAACTAGCACAGATACGCAGTATTTT. Translated: CASSGTATSTDTQYF. This chain connects TRBV10-1 to TRBJ2-3; TRBD1 matches at 7 bases. Germline CDR1 is WNHNN and CDR2 is SYGVQD (reference sequence). Germline trimming cut 6 bases from V and 0 bases from J; bases unmatched to any gene: 6. The CDR3 has 15 residues.

J is TRBJ1-5 and V is TRBV18, with D unresolved. Looked up from germline, CDR1 is KGHSH and CDR2 is LQKENI. Between the trimmed V and J ends, which lost 8 bases and 1 base, there was a span of 9 bases. The CDR3 is made up of 13 amino acids. CDR3 residues: CASTESSNQPQHF. DNA of the CDR3: TGTGCCAGCACGGAAAGCAGCAATCAGCCCCAGCATTTT.

The chain has TRBV24-1 and TRBJ2-3; possible D gene TRBD1, 6 bases. Germline V lookup: CDR1 KGHDR, CDR2 SFDVKD. V lost 10 bases and J lost 0, with 7 bases in between. CDR3 size: 12 residues. DNA for the CDR3: TGTGCCACGGGGGCTAGCACAGATACGCAGTATTTT. It specifies CATGASTDTQYF.

The chain couples TRBV6-2 or TRBV6-3 to TRBJ2-1, with 12 bases aligning to TRBD2. This CDR3 comprises 15 residues. Trimming at V came to 5 bases and at J to 6 bases, leaving 5 bases not matched to a gene. The germline CDR1 and CDR2 sequences are MNHEY and SVGEGT. CDR3: CASSPTSGRPNEQFF. CDR3 DNA: TGTGCCAGCAGTCCAACTAGCGGGAGGCCCAATGAGCAGTTCTTC.

The rearrangement links TRBV9 to TRBJ2-7; 7 bases agree with TRBD1. The CDR3 loop spans 14 amino acids. Per the germline V gene, CDR1 is SGDLS and CDR2 is YYNGEE. V gave up 2 bases and J gave up 3 bases; unmatched junction bases: 5. CDR3 coding DNA: TGTGCCAGCAGCGTCGGGACAGCCGTCTACGAGCAGTACTTC. Encoded protein: CASSVGTAVYEQYF.

The chain uses TRBV5-8 and TRBJ1-5; D uncertain. V lost 5 bases and J 1 base, leaving 4 bases between the germline ends. Germline assignment: CDR1 SGHTS and CDR2 YDEGEE. CDR3 length equals 12 residues. The CDR3 spells CASRGSNQPQHF. CDR3 nucleotide sequence: TGTGCCAGCAGAGGAAGCAATCAGCCCCAGCATTTT.

The V and J genes are TRBV11-2 and TRBJ2-3, with D possibly matching TRBD2 (5 bases). Germline V lookup: CDR1 SGHAT, CDR2 FQNNGV. This CDR3 has 16 amino acids. V gave up 5 bases and J gave up 2 bases, with 17 bases separating them. Here the CDR3 DNA reads TGTGCCAGCAGCGGGGAGTGGGCCGGCCTCACAGATACGCAGTATTTT. Its translation is CASSGEWAGLTDTQYF.

The V call is TRBV12-3 or TRBV12-4, the J call TRBJ1-2; no firm D call. The ends were cut back, 1 base at V and 7 bases at J, with 7 bases in the middle. This CDR3 has 12 residues. The CDR3 spells CASSLGVGGYTF. In DNA form, the CDR3 reads TGTGCCAGCAGTTTAGGAGTGGGTGGCTACACCTTC.

V is TRBV29-1 and J is TRBJ2-1; D is perhaps TRBD1 or TRBD2 (5 bases each). With 7 bases removed from V and 3 bases from J, the gap between germline ends came to 10 bases. The CDR3 runs to 12 residues. Germline CDR1 and CDR2: SQVTM and ANQGSEA. The CDR3 region has the DNA TGCAGCGGCACGGGGCTCTACAATGAGCAGTTCTTC. Translating gives CSGTGLYNEQFF.